Detailed here is one TCR beta chain. Its binding antigen is unknown. Base quality data are lacking; no much larger clone is found one base away. From a lookup of the germline V gene, CDR1 and CDR2 are SGHVS and FQNEAQ. Reading from cysteine to phenylalanine, the CDR3 counts 15 amino acids. Just CDR3 DNA is preserved here, 45 bases in frame from base 1. Clipping removes 2 bases from V and 6 bases from J, with 7 as the unmatched junction base count. The collaborating institutions used their own protocols to collect whole blood in K2EDTA tubes. For TCRbeta analysis, collaborator samples were shipped as frozen whole blood, as isolated PBMCs, or as DNA extracted from either sample type. The data are from a study of blood T cell repertoires in COVID-19 (dated by TCRdb to about 2020). Some background on the complete study: Samples from collaborators originated in the United States, Italy and Spain and spanned both the acute and convalescent phases of COVID-19. HLA class I and class II types, where available, came from metadata supplied by the sample provider rather than from assay-based typing. The samples were drawn from two sources: the first 160 participants of the ongoing ImmuneRACE study, and 950 to 1,500 subjects contributed by 6 global collaborators. The repertoires were released in a freely available public database meant as a resource for research on the immune response to SARS-CoV-2. Nearly every sample came with metadata listing a de-identified subject ID, COVID-19 status, age in years and sex. The material from the prospective study consisted of cDNA or gDNA derived from T cells, B-cell-depleted T cells, or PBMCs. Subjects who had been exposed to COVID-19, were actively infected with it, or had recovered from it provided the deeply sampled blood TCRbeta repertoires that made up the dataset.

TCRbeta CDR3 regions were amplified from genomic DNA using the immunoSEQ Assay, a bias-controlled multiplex PCR. In the source study's methods: Within the assay, amplification of reference gene primers was used to estimate how many nucleated cells each sample contained. To quantify the absolute abundance of each unique TCRbeta CDR3 rearrangement, sequence reads were collapsed and filtered. For each sample, productive Simpson clonality was calculated by taking the square root of Simpson's diversity index across productive rearrangements. The immuneACCESS repertoire file appears here via TCRdb, limited to in-frame rearrangements. These files lack a portion of the clones; in checked studies, under half of the deficit traces to unresolved V genes, and the cause of the others is not known. D and trimming were read from the DNA, whereas the V and J calls and clone size are those reported in that table. This sample has under 200,000 clones in its table, and around two thirds of those were observed once. About 3% of the sample goes to the ten largest clones.

Here is what the overall study found, with its caveats: The quantity of clinical and demographic metadata differed by source and by participant and was supplied without curation.

The rearrangement joined TRBV7-8 to TRBJ1-5, with 7 middle bases fitting TRBD1. The sample comprised peripheral blood. This sequence was found in a woman aged 80 or older with acute or convalescent COVID-19. The CDR3 protein: CASSLSGGRTQPQHF. DNA sequence: TGTGCCAGCAGCTTATCAGGGGGAAGGACTCAGCCCCAGCATTTT.